This entry lists 13 T cell receptor beta chains sequenced from one sample in a study of T cell changes during pregnancy in multiple sclerosis. Here immunoSEQ multiplex PCR was the method, and the copy in TCRdb shows in-frame clones only, minus some. The sample records some 30,000 clones, 80% to 90% being singletons. The source material was CD8+ T cells from peripheral blood mononuclear cells, sampled before pregnancy. Receptor source: a female donor with multiple sclerosis, enrolled in a pregnancy study.

The chain uses TRBV27 and TRBJ2-7; D perhaps matches TRBD2 (6 bases). V was shortened by 0 bases and J by 2 bases, with 14 bases between the two germline ends. Germline assignment: CDR1 MNHEY and CDR2 SMNVEV (reference sequence). The CDR3 length is 16 residues. This CDR3 is CASSLSSGTGTYEQYF. The DNA for the CDR3 is TGTGCCAGCAGTTTATCCTCCGGGACTGGTACCTACGAGCAGTACTTC.

This clone has only one observation. J is TRBJ2-1 and V is TRBV7-9; D possibly corresponds to TRBD1 (5 bases). The CDR3 is 15 amino acids. From germline, CDR1 is SEHNR and CDR2 FQNEAQ (reference sequence). Trimming took 1 base from V and 9 from J, leaving 16 bases between them. CDR3 in amino acids: CASSLDGARAGEQFF. CDR3 in DNA: TGTGCCAGCAGCTTAGATGGGGCCAGGGCAGGTGAGCAGTTCTTC.

In regard to this clone: Other DNA sequences within the sample encode an identical CDR3. This chain uses TRBV4-3 with TRBJ2-7; 7 bases are a match to TRBD1. The CDR3 extends over 14 amino acids. After removal of 0 bases from V and 3 bases from J, the junction contained 2 bases not matched to a gene. Germline loops: CDR1 LGHNA, CDR2 YSLEER. The CDR3, as DNA: TGCGCCAGCAGCCAAGATAGGGGGCTCTACGAGCAGTACTTC. Amino acid sequence: CASSQDRGLYEQYF.

The rearrangement joins TRBV7-9 to TRBJ2-3, with 9 positions matching TRBD2. The germline CDR1 and CDR2 sequences are SEHNR and FQNEAQ (reference sequence). The CDR3 totals 16 residues. Trimming at V came to 8 bases and at J to 5 bases, leaving 14 bases not matched to a gene. The DNA of the CDR3 is TGTGCCAGCCGTTTAACAAGGGCGGGGGGGCAAGATACGCAGTATTTT. This sequence encodes CASRLTRAGGQDTQYF.

The V gene is TRBV4-1, the J gene TRBJ1-1; TRBD1 agrees at 7 bases. The V gene end was trimmed by 2 bases and the J gene end by 3 bases; junction bases not matched to a gene: 0. This CDR3 spans 13 amino acids. The germline V gene encodes CDR1 MGHRA and CDR2 YSYEKL. Here the CDR3 DNA reads TGCGCCAGCAGCCAACAGGGGGACACTGAAGCTTTCTTT. This codes for CASSQQGDTEAFF.

The V and J genes are TRBV6-4 and TRBJ2-6, with no clear D. The CDR3 consists of 16 residues. With 6 bases removed from V and 0 bases from J, the gap between germline ends came to 12 bases. Germline CDR1 reads MRHNA; CDR2 reads SNTAGT. The CDR3 reads CASSETVASGANVLTF. The CDR3 nucleotides read TGTGCCAGCAGCGAAACGGTCGCCTCTGGGGCCAACGTCCTGACTTTC.

This chain uses TRBV28 with TRBJ2-2; the D gene is possibly TRBD2 (7 bases). The CDR3 totals 15 residues. Germline assignment: CDR1 MDHEN and CDR2 SYDVKM. The V end lost 2 bases, the J end lost 7 bases, and 14 bases lay between the germline ends. The CDR3 here is CASSLRGRAFGELFF. CDR3 DNA sequence: TGTGCCAGCAGTTTAAGGGGGAGGGCCTTCGGGGAGCTGTTTTTT.

This clone was observed once. J is TRBJ2-1 and V is TRBV27; D might be TRBD2 (6 bases). With 3 bases removed from V and 8 bases from J, the gap between germline ends came to 14 bases. The CDR3 length is 14 residues. Germline lookup yields CDR1 MNHEY and CDR2 SMNVEV (reference sequence). This CDR3 is CASSLRESGDEQFF. The CDR3 DNA follows: TGTGCCAGCAGTTTGCGGGAATCGGGCGATGAGCAGTTCTTC.

The chain carries TRBV15 and TRBJ1-6; D remains ambiguous. Germline V gene data show CDR1 as LNHNV and CDR2 as YYDKDF (reference sequence). V was trimmed by 5 bases and J by 6 bases, leaving 5 bases between them. The CDR3 is 12 amino acids. The CDR3: CATSESNSPLHF. The CDR3 nucleotides read TGTGCCACCAGCGAGTCTAATTCACCCCTCCACTTT.

The chain has TRBV11-2 and TRBJ2-7; the D gene is possibly TRBD2 (6 bases). Germline V gene sequence: CDR1 SGHAT, CDR2 FQNNGV. With 7 bases removed from V and 3 bases from J, the gap between germline ends came to 19 bases. The CDR3 totals 15 residues. The CDR3 DNA reads as TGTGCCAGCACAATAGCGGAAGACGGTTTCTACGAGCAGTACTTC. Translating gives CASTIAEDGFYEQYF.

The rearrangement joins TRBV11-2 to TRBJ2-1, with 11 bases fitting TRBD2. Per the germline V gene, CDR1 is SGHAT and CDR2 is FQNNGV. V gave up 3 bases and J gave up 7 bases; unmatched junction bases: 5. This CDR3 is 15 amino acids long. Here the CDR3 DNA reads TGTGCCAGCAGCTTTGGGACTAGCGGATTTAATGAGCAGTTCTTC. It codes for CASSFGTSGFNEQFF.

The chain links TRBV27 to TRBJ2-6; TRBD1 is a possible D gene (6 bases). Per germline, CDR1 MNHEY and CDR2 SMNVEV (reference sequence). V was pared by 5 bases and J by 2 bases, with 10 bases between. The CDR3 is made up of 15 amino acids. The DNA for the CDR3 is TGTGCCAGCAGTCTAGCAGGGGCTGGGGCCAACGTCCTGACTTTC. Translating gives CASSLAGAGANVLTF.

The chain employs TRBV4-1 and TRBJ2-7; tentative D call: TRBD1 (6 bases). Trimming pared 0 bases from V and 3 bases from J, leaving 15 bases between. Germline loops: CDR1 MGHRA, CDR2 YSYEKL. The CDR3 spans 16 residues. Here the CDR3 DNA reads TGCGCCAGCAGCCAAGAACCAGGGGCCAATAGCTACGAGCAGTACTTC. This translates into CASSQEPGANSYEQYF.